The 18 T cell receptor beta chains reported below all come from one sample, sequenced in a study of cytomegalovirus exposure and HLA in healthy donors. The PCR made use of 60 Vbeta and 13 Jbeta primers. Data came from immunoSEQ multiplex PCR; TCRdb stores just in-frame clones and leaves some out. This table has fewer than 130,000 clones, around four fifths appearing once. The sequenced sample was PBMCs. These receptors were obtained from a man aged 25 to 40 in good health and CMV-seropositive.

V and J are TRBV2 and TRBJ1-1; D possibly corresponds to TRBD1 (5 bases). This CDR3 comprises 12 residues. The germline V gene encodes CDR1 SNHLY and CDR2 FYNNEI. The V and J ends lost 7 bases and 5 bases respectively, with 11 bases between them. CDR3 region: CASNGGGTEAFF. CDR3 nucleotides: TGTGCCAGCAACGGGGGGGGGACTGAAGCTTTCTTT.

This chain joins TRBV11-2 and TRBJ1-6, with D perhaps matching TRBD1 (6 bases). The CDR3 totals 18 residues. V was shortened by 1 base and J by 1 base, with 14 bases between the two germline ends. The germline V gene has CDR1 SGHAT and CDR2 FQNNGV. The CDR3 sequence: CASSLVGVGQSYNSPLHF. The DNA for the CDR3 is TGTGCCAGCAGCTTAGTCGGGGTCGGACAGTCCTATAATTCACCCCTCCACTTT.

The chain combines TRBV10-2 with TRBJ2-1; 7 nucleotides match TRBD2. Germline values: CDR1 WSHSY, CDR2 SAAADI. V shed 7 bases, J shed 4 bases, and the junction held 7 bases outside the gene matches. The CDR3 consists of 14 residues. The CDR3 sequence: CASTKGGGYNEQFF. CDR3 bases: TGCGCCAGCACGAAAGGCGGGGGATACAATGAGCAGTTCTTC.

This chain connects TRBV5-6 to TRBJ2-7; D call uncertain. The CDR3 length is 14 residues. V lost 1 base and J lost 3, with 11 bases in between. Per germline, CDR1 SGHDT and CDR2 YYEEEE. CDR3 residues: CASSLYPGLYEQYF. The CDR3, as DNA: TGTGCCAGCAGCTTGTATCCAGGCCTCTACGAGCAGTACTTC.

The chain joins TRBV4-2 to TRBJ1-6, with TRBD1 as a possible D gene (6 bases). This CDR3 contains 16 residues. V was pared by 4 bases and J by 8 bases, with 18 bases between. Per the germline V gene, CDR1 is LGHNA and CDR2 is YNFKEQ. The CDR3 loop is CASSRTTGLGHSPLHF. CDR3 nucleotide sequence: TGTGCCAGCAGCCGTACTACAGGGTTAGGTCATTCACCCCTCCACTTT.

The chain has TRBV13 and TRBJ1-2; TRBD1 matches 8 bases. From germline, CDR1 is PRHDT and CDR2 FYEKMQ (reference sequence). The CDR3 totals 17 residues. After removal of 5 bases from V and 4 bases from J, the junction contained 15 bases not matched to a gene. The CDR3 sequence: CASSVRTGNPMAYGYTF. The CDR3 nucleotides read TGTGCCAGCAGCGTGCGGACAGGGAACCCCATGGCCTATGGCTACACCTTC.

V usage is TRBV19 and J usage is TRBJ1-5; D gene uncertain. Trimming removed 8 bases from V and 7 bases from J, with 12 bases in between. The length of the CDR3 is 12 residues. Germline V gene lookup returns CDR1 LNHDA and CDR2 SQIVND (reference sequence). CDR3 residues: CASAHREQPQHF. For the CDR3, the DNA is TGTGCCAGTGCCCATAGGGAGCAGCCCCAGCATTTT.

This clone was observed at least ten times. This chain connects TRBV28 to TRBJ1-2; 9 bases line up with TRBD1. V lost 4 bases, J lost 1 base, and 10 bases stayed unmatched. CDR1 is MDHEN, CDR2 SYDVKM, per germline. The CDR3 extends over 17 amino acids. The DNA of the CDR3 is TGTGCCAGCAGTTCCACCGGGACAGGGAGGTATAACTATGGCTACACCTTC. It yields the protein CASSSTGTGRYNYGYTF.

J is TRBJ1-1 and V is TRBV6-1, with TRBD1 matching 8 bases. Germline loops: CDR1 MNHNS, CDR2 SASEGT. J lost 14 bases, V lost 4 bases, and 27 bases had no gene match. CDR3 length: 18 amino acids. This CDR3 is CASSAQPTGAATTTPAFF. CDR3 in DNA: TGTGCCAGCAGTGCCCAACCGACAGGGGCCGCCACTACTACGCCAGCGTTCTTT.

The table lists this clone with a count of one. The rearrangement uses TRBV9 and TRBJ1-2; the D gene is possibly TRBD1 (5 bases). Germline values: CDR1 SGDLS, CDR2 YYNGEE. Trimming cost V 7 bases and J 6 bases, with 16 bases left between them. The CDR3 has 13 residues. CDR3 in amino acids: CASLGQGTHGYTF. For the CDR3, the DNA is TGTGCCAGCCTAGGGCAGGGAACGCATGGCTACACCTTC.

CDR3 loop: CASSNVRYRTLSDGYTF. The CDR3 nucleotides are TGTGCCAGCAGCAACGTTCGATACAGGACCCTATCTGACGGCTACACCTTC. This sequence joins TRBV21-1 and TRBJ1-2; TRBD1 is the table's D call and was not checked against the DNA. TRBV21-1 is annotated as a pseudogene. This CDR3 region has 17 residues.

The V gene is TRBV14, the J gene TRBJ1-2; D not resolved. The CDR3 covers 12 residues. Germline CDR1 is SGHDN and CDR2 is FVKESK. Trimming removed 5 bases from V and 2 bases from J, with 6 bases in between. The CDR3 nucleotides read TGTGCCAGCAGCGCCGGGAACTATGGCTACACCTTC. Translated, it gives CASSAGNYGYTF.

The chain uses TRBV9 and TRBJ1-2; a possible D gene is TRBD1 (5 bases). V was pared by 4 bases and J by 7 bases, with 8 bases between. The length of the CDR3 is 11 residues. From germline, CDR1 is SGDLS and CDR2 YYNGEE. In DNA form, the CDR3 reads TGTGCCAGCAGCACGGGGGGTGGCTACACCTTC. Residues: CASSTGGGYTF. The variable domain in full, with the rest retrieved from reference TRBV9 and TRBJ1-2, is DSGVTQTPKHLITATGQRVTLRCSPRSGDLSVYWYQQSLDQGLQFLIQYYNGEERAKGNILERFSAQQFPDLHSELNLSSLELGDSALYFCASSTGGGYTFGSGTRLTVV.

DNA for the CDR3: TGTGCCAGCAGCTTGGCCCCTCAGGGGACCTACGAGCAGTACTTC. It yields the protein CASSLAPQGTYEQYF. This sequence joins TRBV5-5 and TRBJ2-7; perhaps TRBD1 as D (6 bases). Trimming took 0 bases from V and 2 from J, leaving 12 bases between them. The germline V gene has CDR1 SGHKS and CDR2 YYEKEE (reference sequence). The CDR3 totals 15 residues.

V and J are TRBV7-8 and TRBJ2-5; no definite D call. The V end was cut by 5 bases, the J end by 0 bases, with 4 bases between. The CDR3 runs to 12 residues. Germline V lookup: CDR1 SGHVS, CDR2 FQNEAQ. The CDR3 bases are TGTGCCAGCAGCCTCGACCAAGAGACCCAGTACTTC. Protein sequence: CASSLDQETQYF.

V gene TRBV6-5 combines with J gene TRBJ1-1; D may be TRBD1 (6 bases). Germline loops: CDR1 MNHEY, CDR2 SVGAGI. This CDR3 spans 14 amino acids. Trimming removed 6 bases at V and 0 bases at J, with 11 bases between. The CDR3 DNA is TGTGCCAGCAGAAAGGACAGAATGAACACTGAAGCTTTCTTT. This sequence encodes CASRKDRMNTEAFF.

This clone was seen a few times. The V gene is TRBV21-1, the J gene TRBJ1-1; the D call of TRBD1 is as the table states it, not checked on the DNA. TRBV21-1 is a known pseudogene. This CDR3 spans 13 amino acids. CDR3 bases: TGTGCCAGCAGCAAAGTGTACAGGGCTGAAGCTTTCTTT. Translating it yields CASSKVYRAEAFF.

V and J are TRBV5-8 and TRBJ1-4; 7 bases fit TRBD1. J was trimmed by 6 bases and V by 2 bases; bases with no gene match: 10. The germline CDR1 and CDR2 sequences are SGHTS and YDEGEE. The CDR3 is 16 residues long. This chain's CDR3 is CASSFEYGTEDEKLFF. CDR3 nucleotides: TGTGCCAGCAGCTTCGAATACGGGACAGAAGATGAAAAACTGTTTTTT.